This T cell receptor (beta chain) was profiled in a study of blood T cell repertoires in COVID-19. Across the whole study: There were acute and convalescent COVID-19 samples, and they came from the United States, Italy and Spain. Sources were T cells, B-cell-depleted T cells, or PBMCs; the material itself was cDNA or gDNA.

Original processing notes: It was from reference gene primer amplification that nucleated cell counts were estimated. Method: immunoSEQ multiplex PCR; TCRdb's copy keeps in-frame clones and lacks some. The V and J calls and clone size were taken over from that table, and D and trimming were inferred from the DNA. The sample consists of approximately 180,000 clones, 87% of them appearing once. This CDR3 is built from 15 residues. V was trimmed by 0 bases and J by 0 bases, leaving 10 bases between them. Germline lookup yields CDR1 SGDLS and CDR2 YYNGEE. This TCR was sampled from a man aged 55 to 70 with active or convalescent COVID-19. The sequencing input was peripheral blood. The V and J genes are TRBV9 and TRBJ2-7, with a tentative D call TRBD2 (5 bases). DNA for the CDR3: TGTGCCAGCAGCGTAGGACCGGGAAGCTCCTACGAGCAGTACTTC. Its protein is CASSVGPGSSYEQYF. Full variable domain (rest looked up from reference TRBV9 and TRBJ2-7): DSGVTQTPKHLITATGQRVTLRCSPRSGDLSVYWYQQSLDQGLQFLIQYYNGEERAKGNILERFSAQQFPDLHSELNLSSLELGDSALYFCASSVGPGSSYEQYFGPGTRLTVT.